A single T cell receptor (beta chain) is shown here with its context. Its matching antigen is unknown. These data are taken from a study of T cells in Graves' hyperthyroidism and ophthalmopathy. Study-level findings and limits: Ophthalmopathy stood apart from stable hyperthyroidism in a 13 V-J model. Ophthalmopathy prediction by the model preceded onset by a median approximately six months.

Germline-derived CDR1 and CDR2 are SGHAT and FQNNGV. The CDR3 length is 15 residues. Unmatched junction bases numbered 4, after V lost 5 bases and J lost 4 bases. Diagnoses used clinical symptoms, serum thyroxine and TRAb, thyroid ultrasound and orbital computed tomography. The investigators amplified TCR beta CDR3 regions from RNA transcripts. The HTBI primer set served for first-round RT-PCR of the TCR CDR3. TCRdb re-derived calls from the multiplex PCR reads in MiXCR, one entry per CDR3 protein. The sample comprises 500,000 to 550,000 distinct CDR3 sequences, 15% to 20% of which are singletons, and around 50% rests with the top ten.

The clonotype comes from a man aged 40-49 years with Graves' ophthalmopathy. The chain employs TRBV11-2 and TRBJ2-1, with 11 bases fitting TRBD2. The sequencing input was blood. Here the CDR3 reads CASSKGTSGYNEQFF. CDR3 bases: TGTGCCAGCAGCAAGGGGACTAGCGGATACAATGAGCAGTTCTTC.